The table lists the clone carrying this TCR beta chain with a few counts. This CDR3 comprises 14 residues. Germline CDR1 is SGHRS and CDR2 is YFSETQ. The ends were cut back, 4 bases at V and 5 bases at J, with 16 bases in the middle. This specimen comes from a study of beta chain features in type 1 diabetes. What was sequenced were expressed TCRB transcripts, since all of the isolated RNA had been reverse transcribed. Generated by immunoSEQ multiplex PCR, the TCRdb table keeps only in-frame clones and is missing some. The table includes hundreds of thousands of clones, 6.5% to 10% detected once. The TCR originated in a woman between 18 and 29 years old in good health. The chain recombines TRBV5-1 with TRBJ2-7; the D gene is possibly TRBD1 (6 bases). The specimen sequenced was central memory CD4+ T cells from blood. The CDR3 here is CASSPAGVIHEQYF. For the CDR3, the DNA is TGCGCCAGCAGCCCCGCAGGGGTCATCCACGAGCAGTACTTC.